This TCR beta chain was sequenced for a study of vaccination and CD4 T cells after COVID-19. Background on the study: The post-COVID samples were taken a median roughly 98 days after diagnosis, anywhere from 35 to 161.

Sequencing of cultured CD4+ T cell DNA used the Oncomine TCR Beta short-read assay. MiXCR, applied by TCRdb to the PCR reads, yields one record per CDR3 protein. The top ten hold approximately 19% of the sample, which has 7,000 to 9,000 distinct CDR3 sequences, around 53% seen once. Treatment of the sample: roughly 10-day PBMC culture with coronavirus spike peptide pools or control peptides (ViraFEST assay). Ahead of the COVID-19 pandemic (2011-2018), the CD4+ T cells of the unexposed donor were collected. Germline CDR1 LNHDA, CDR2 SQIVND (reference sequence). The CDR3 is made up of 17 amino acids. The V end lost 0 bases, the J end lost 5 bases, and 17 bases lay between the germline ends. Points on this clonotype: What it binds is unknown.

The sample taken for sequencing was CD4+ T cells from blood, cultured in vitro. The TCR originated in a human donor in good health. The chain joins TRBV19 to TRBJ2-1; D is possibly TRBD1 or TRBD2 (5 bases each). The CDR3 nucleotides are TGTGCCAGTAGTATAGAGGTTCAGGGAGATTTAAACAATGAGCAGTTCTTC. Its protein is CASSIEVQGDLNNEQFF.